This is a list of T cell receptor beta chains from one sample in a study of blood T cells in healthy people across ages. TCRdb reanalysed the 5' RACE reads using MiXCR and keeps one entry per CDR3 protein. The sample has 900,000 to 950,000 distinct CDR3 sequences; just under 30% are singletons. The sample also formed part of further work on T cells of mothers and their children.

Sequenced: blood. The receptors were sampled from a middle-aged woman in good health. Each CDR3 is given with its conserved first and last residue. The order of the fields is D gene, J gene, clone size, V gene, CDR3 DNA, CDR3 protein. The D gene is left open where the match is weak. Some rows have no size entry. The others give once, few or many, or a class for an expanded clone.

D: TRBD2; J: TRBJ2-1; size: many; V: TRBV10-3; DNA: TGTGCCATCAAAGGAGTCAGCGGGGGCTTAAATGAGCAGTTCTTC; CDR3: CAIKGVSGGLNEQFF
D: TRBD2; J: TRBJ2-7; size: few; V: TRBV28; DNA: TGTGCCAGCAGTTTTTATCTCCAACTCACTAGCGGGGTAAAATACGAGCAGTACTTC; CDR3: CASSFYLQLTSGVKYEQYF
D: -; J: TRBJ1-3; size: -; V: TRBV2; DNA: TGTGCCAGCAGGGTAGACAGGCAGGCTGGAAACACCATATATTTT; CDR3: CASRVDRQAGNTIYF
D: -; J: TRBJ1-2; size: -; V: TRBV5-1; DNA: TGCGCCAGCAGCCCTACAGGGTTTAAGGTGTATGGCTACACCTTC; CDR3: CASSPTGFKVYGYTF
D: -; J: TRBJ2-3; size: -; V: TRBV6-4; DNA: TGTGCCAGCAGTTCAAATCAAGCGGATACGCAGTATTTT; CDR3: CASSSNQADTQYF
D: TRBD1; J: TRBJ2-5; size: many; V: TRBV29-1; DNA: TGCAGCGTGGACAGGTCGGAAGAGACCCAGTACTTC; CDR3: CSVDRSEETQYF
D: -; J: TRBJ2-2; size: -; V: TRBV7-8; DNA: TGTGCCAGCAGCTTAGGACGTGTGGGGGCCGGCACCGGGGAGCTGTTTTTT; CDR3: CASSLGRVGAGTGELFF
D: -; J: TRBJ1-3; size: -; V: TRBV7-2; DNA: TGTGCCAGCAGCTTGTTAGGGGATCCCTCTGGAAACACCATATATTTT; CDR3: CASSLLGDPSGNTIYF
D: -; J: TRBJ2-7; size: -; V: TRBV9; DNA: TGTGCCAGCAGCGCCGGACAGAGTAACGAGCAGTACTTC; CDR3: CASSAGQSNEQYF
D: -; J: TRBJ2-1; size: few; V: TRBV5-1; DNA: TGCGCCAGCAGCCCCGGTGTCCCCGCGGTGAATGAGCAGTTCTTC; CDR3: CASSPGVPAVNEQFF
D: -; J: TRBJ2-5; size: -; V: TRBV10-3; DNA: TGTGCCATCAGAGGATCCTCGAACAGGGAGACCCAGTACTTC; CDR3: CAIRGSSNRETQYF
D: TRBD2; J: TRBJ2-7; size: many; V: TRBV9; DNA: TGTGCCAGCAGCGTAGGGGAGGGCTACGAGCAGTACTTC; CDR3: CASSVGEGYEQYF
D: -; J: TRBJ2-5; size: -; V: TRBV10-3; DNA: TGTGCCATCAGTGATGGGGAAAGAGAGACCCAGTACTTC; CDR3: CAISDGERETQYF
D: TRBD1; J: TRBJ2-1; size: -; V: TRBV11-1; DNA: TGTGCCAGCAGCACAGGTCGGACAGGGGGCGCTTCCTACAATGAGCAGTTCTTC; CDR3: CASSTGRTGGASYNEQFF
D: -; J: TRBJ1-1; size: few; V: TRBV20-1; DNA: TGCAGTGCTAGAGAGAGAGGGGCAGCTTTCTTT; CDR3: CSARERGAAFF
D: TRBD1; J: TRBJ2-7; size: -; V: TRBV11-2; DNA: TGTGCCAGCAGCCCCTCCTGGACAGGTGTCTCCTACGAGCAGTACTTC; CDR3: CASSPSWTGVSYEQYF
D: -; J: TRBJ1-1; size: -; V: TRBV28; DNA: TGTGCCAGCCCACCACCCGTCGGGGAGAACACTGAAGCTTTCTTT; CDR3: CASPPPVGENTEAFF
D: -; J: TRBJ2-7; size: -; V: TRBV28; DNA: TGTGCCAACCAGGGGACTCCAACCTACGAGCAGTACTTC; CDR3: CANQGTPTYEQYF
D: TRBD1; J: TRBJ1-1; size: -; V: TRBV24-1; DNA: TGTGCCACTAGTGACGTTACAGGGGGCAAGACTGAAGCTTTCTTT; CDR3: CATSDVTGGKTEAFF
D: TRBD2; J: TRBJ2-3; size: -; V: TRBV20-1; DNA: TGCAGTGCTAGAGGGACTAGCGGGGGCCACACAGATACGCAGTATTTT; CDR3: CSARGTSGGHTDTQYF
D: -; J: TRBJ2-7; size: many; V: TRBV19; DNA: TGTGCCAGTAGCCTGGGTTGGGCAGAAGACTCCTACGAGCAGTACTTC; CDR3: CASSLGWAEDSYEQYF
D: -; J: TRBJ2-4; size: many; V: TRBV6-2/TRBV6-3; DNA: TGTGCCAGCAGTGAGGACCGAACGAAACCAGCCAAAAACATTCAGTACTTC; CDR3: CASSEDRTKPAKNIQYF
D: TRBD1; J: TRBJ1-6; size: -; V: TRBV20-1; DNA: TGCAGTGCTCCCAAGGACAGGGCTAGCTCACCCCTCCACTTT; CDR3: CSAPKDRASSPLHF
D: -; J: TRBJ2-7; size: few; V: TRBV6-5; DNA: TGTGCCAGCAGTTATTACCCGGACAGAACCTACGAGCAGTACTTC; CDR3: CASSYYPDRTYEQYF
D: -; J: TRBJ1-2; size: -; V: TRBV20-1; DNA: TGCAGTGCTAGCCGGGGGCGTAACTATGGCTACACCTTC; CDR3: CSASRGRNYGYTF
D: -; J: TRBJ1-2; size: -; V: TRBV18; DNA: TGTGCCAGCTCACCATCGGACACTAATAACTATGGCTACACCTTC; CDR3: CASSPSDTNNYGYTF
D: TRBD1; J: TRBJ2-1; size: many; V: TRBV28; DNA: TGTGCCAGCACGCTGGACAGGGGACTTGACAATGAGCAGTTCTTC; CDR3: CASTLDRGLDNEQFF
D: -; J: TRBJ2-5; size: -; V: TRBV6-1; DNA: TGTGCCAGCAGTGAAATCGAAATAGGGATATCAGAGACCCAGTACTTC; CDR3: CASSEIEIGISETQYF
D: -; J: TRBJ2-7; size: -; V: TRBV20-1; DNA: TGCAGTGCTCCACCGGGTTACTCCTACGAGCAGTACTTC; CDR3: CSAPPGYSYEQYF
D: -; J: TRBJ2-2; size: -; V: TRBV9; DNA: TGTGCCAGCAGCGTAGTGGCAGGGATCCCGGCCGGGGAGCTGTTTTTT; CDR3: CASSVVAGIPAGELFF
D: TRBD1; J: TRBJ2-7; size: -; V: TRBV7-2; DNA: TGTGCCAACAGCTTGACAGGGGGCTCCTACGAGCAGTACTTC; CDR3: CANSLTGGSYEQYF
D: -; J: TRBJ2-5; size: -; V: TRBV7-2; DNA: TGTGCCAGCAGCTTAGCGGGGGGGCCTGGGGAGACCCAGTACTTC; CDR3: CASSLAGGPGETQYF